This T cell receptor (beta chain) was identified in a study of T cell responses to AZD1222 COVID-19 vaccine. J gave up 10 bases and V 3 bases, and 13 bases lay outside the gene matches. Germline V lookup: CDR1 MGHRA, CDR2 YSYEKL. The CDR3 length is 15 residues. The assay was immunoSEQ multiplex PCR, and TCRdb's table has in-frame clones only and misses some. The sample has roughly 100,000 clones; around 90% are singletons. The sequenced sample was peripheral blood, obtained on day 0 of AZD1222 vaccination. This clonotype originated in an adult in good health. This chain uses TRBV4-1 with TRBJ1-1; TRBD1 agrees at 8 bases. The DNA for the CDR3 is TGCGCCAGCAGCCAGCAAGTCCTTGGACAGGGCGCAGCTTTCTTT. Translation: CASSQQVLGQGAAFF.